This T cell receptor (beta chain) was captured in a study of T cells after posttransplantation cyclophosphamide. Peripheral blood was collected from the related graft donor on the marrow donation day. Per the germline V gene, CDR1 is SGHNT and CDR2 is YYREEE (reference sequence). V was pared by 2 bases and J by 3 bases, with 10 bases between. The CDR3 has 14 residues. Libraries were prepared by immunoSEQ multiplex PCR; TCRdb keeps only in-frame clonotypes and omits some of them. The repertoire holds 47,000 or so clones, with roughly 92% as singletons. The rearrangement uses TRBV5-4 and TRBJ2-3; tentatively, D is TRBD1 (5 bases). Sequences were obtained from PBMCs. The clonotype was recovered from a woman in her forties or fifties in good health and a related stem cell transplant donor. CDR3: CASSFGHGTDTQYF. The CDR3 coding sequence is TGTGCCAGCAGCTTCGGACACGGTACAGATACGCAGTATTTT.